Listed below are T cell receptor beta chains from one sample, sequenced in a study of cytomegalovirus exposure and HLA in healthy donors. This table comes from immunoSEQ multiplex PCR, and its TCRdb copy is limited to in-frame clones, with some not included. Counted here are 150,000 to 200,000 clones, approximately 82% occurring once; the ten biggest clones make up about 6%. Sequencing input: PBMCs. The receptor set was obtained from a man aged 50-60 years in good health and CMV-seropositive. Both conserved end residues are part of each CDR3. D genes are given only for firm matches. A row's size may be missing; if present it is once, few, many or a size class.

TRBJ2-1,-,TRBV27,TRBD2,TGTGCCAGCAGTCCAAGCGGGGATAACTCCTACAATGAGCAGTTCTTC,CASSPSGDNSYNEQFF
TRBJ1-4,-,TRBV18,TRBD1,TGTGCCAGCTCAAAAGACAGGGGCCTGGATGAAAAACTGTTTTTT,CASSKDRGLDEKLFF
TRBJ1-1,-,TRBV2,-,TGTGCCAGCAGTCGTAGGACAGTCACTGAAGCTTTCTTT,CASSRRTVTEAFF
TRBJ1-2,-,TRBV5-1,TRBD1,TGCGCCAGCAGCTTGTCAGGGGGTCTCTACACCTTC,CASSLSGGLYTF
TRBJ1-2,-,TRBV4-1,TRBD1,TGCGCCAGCAGCCAAGAGACAGGGAGGTATGGCTACACCTTC,CASSQETGRYGYTF
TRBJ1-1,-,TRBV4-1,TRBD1,TGCGCCAGTCACACGGAGACAGGGGGCATGAACACTGAAGCTTTCTTT,CASHTETGGMNTEAFF
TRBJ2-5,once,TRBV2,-,TGTGCCAGCAGGTCGGGACAATGGGGACAAGAGACCCAGTACTTC,CASRSGQWGQETQYF
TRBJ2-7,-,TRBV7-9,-,TGTGCCAGCAGCTTTAAGGGGCCCGAGCAGTACTTC,CASSFKGPEQYF
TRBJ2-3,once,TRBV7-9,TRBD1,TGTGCCAGCAGGCCCGGGACAGGATCAGACTCAGATACGCAGTATTTT,CASRPGTGSDSDTQYF
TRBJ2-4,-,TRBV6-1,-,TGTGCCAGCAGTGAACGGGACAACCGACTAGCCAAAAACATTCAGTACTTC,CASSERDNRLAKNIQYF
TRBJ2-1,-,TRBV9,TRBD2,TGTGCCAGCAGCGTAGGGACTAGCGGGAGATACAATGAGCAGTTCTTC,CASSVGTSGRYNEQFF
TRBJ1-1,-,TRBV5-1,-,TGCGCCAGCAGCTCGTACGGGGGACCCGAAACTGAAGCTTTCTTT,CASSSYGGPETEAFF
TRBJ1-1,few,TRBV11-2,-,TGTGCCAGCAGCTTAGGCGGGGCGAACACTGAAGCTTTCTTT,CASSLGGANTEAFF
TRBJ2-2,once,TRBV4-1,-,TGCGCCAGCAGCCAAGGGCTGGGGCTCGACACCGGGGAGCTGTTTTTT,CASSQGLGLDTGELFF
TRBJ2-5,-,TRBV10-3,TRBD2,TGTGCCATCGCCGCCGGGACTAGCGGAAAAAGGGGAGAGACCCAGTACTTC,CAIAAGTSGKRGETQYF
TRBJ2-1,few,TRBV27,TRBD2,TGTGCCAGCAGTTTACCGGGACTAGCGGGGTTGAGGAATGAGCAGTTCTTC,CASSLPGLAGLRNEQFF
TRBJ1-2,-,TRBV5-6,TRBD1,TGTGCCAGCAGCACCGGACAGGGGAGTTGGTATGGCTACACCTTC,CASSTGQGSWYGYTF
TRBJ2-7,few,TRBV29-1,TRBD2,TGCAGCGTTGGGGGGGGTAGGACCTACGAGCAGTACTTC,CSVGGGRTYEQYF
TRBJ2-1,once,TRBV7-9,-,TGTGCCAGCAGCCCACGGGACTCCCTTTCCTACAATGAGCAGTTCTTC,CASSPRDSLSYNEQFF
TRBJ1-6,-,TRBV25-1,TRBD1,TGTGCCAGCAGTGCCCTAGGGACAGGGGTCTCACCCCTCCACTTT,CASSALGTGVSPLHF
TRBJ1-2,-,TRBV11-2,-,TGTGCCAGCAGCTTAGGCCAGGGAGGTTCCTATGGCTACACCTTC,CASSLGQGGSYGYTF
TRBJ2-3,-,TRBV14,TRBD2,TGTGCCAGCAGCAGACCGGGACTAGATCTTGTTACGCAGTATTTT,CASSRPGLDLVTQYF
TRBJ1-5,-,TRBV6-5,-,TGTGCCAGCAGTTTCCAACAGGGCGTAAATCAGCCCCAGCATTTT,CASSFQQGVNQPQHF
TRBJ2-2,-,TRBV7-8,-,TGTGCCAGCAGCCCCCGAGGGGGAGGGGAGCTGTTTTTT,CASSPRGGGELFF
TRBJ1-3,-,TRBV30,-,TGTGCCTGGAGGCCTGACGGGGGTTACACCATATATTTT,CAWRPDGGYTIYF
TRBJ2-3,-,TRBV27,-,TGTGCCAGCAGTTCCTCCCCCGCGAACACAGATACGCAGTATTTT,CASSSSPANTDTQYF
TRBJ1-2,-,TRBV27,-,TGTGCCAGTTCAAGGGGATCAGGGGCAGGGCTTTACGGTGGCTACACCTTC,CASSRGSGAGLYGGYTF
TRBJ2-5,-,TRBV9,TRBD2,TGTGCCAGCAATCCCGGACTAGCGGGGGGGCAAGAGACCCAGTACTTC,CASNPGLAGGQETQYF
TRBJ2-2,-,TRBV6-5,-,TGTGCCAGCAGTTACCGGACATCTCCAAAGGAGCTGTTTTTT,CASSYRTSPKELFF
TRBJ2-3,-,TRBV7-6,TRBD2,TGTGCCAGCAGCTCCGGGACTAGCGGGAGCCCAGATACGCAGTATTTT,CASSSGTSGSPDTQYF
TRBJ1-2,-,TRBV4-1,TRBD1,TGCGCCAGCAGCCAAAAAAGCGGACAGGGTTATGGCTACACCTTC,CASSQKSGQGYGYTF
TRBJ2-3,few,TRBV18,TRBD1,TGTGCCAGCTCACCAGGGACAGGGTCGTTAGATACGCAGTATTTT,CASSPGTGSLDTQYF
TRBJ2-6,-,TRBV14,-,TGTGCCAGCAGCCGCTACCAGGGGACTGGGGCCAACGTCCTGACTTTC,CASSRYQGTGANVLTF
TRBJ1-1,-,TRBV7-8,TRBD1,TGTGCCAGCAGCCCGGAGGGGGCGAACACTGAAGCTTTCTTT,CASSPEGANTEAFF
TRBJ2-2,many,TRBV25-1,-,TGTGCCAGCAGTCAGGGGCACACCGGGGAGCTGTTTTTT,CASSQGHTGELFF
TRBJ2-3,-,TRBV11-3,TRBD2,TGTGCCAGCAGCCCCGGGACTAGCGGCACAGATACGCAGTATTTT,CASSPGTSGTDTQYF
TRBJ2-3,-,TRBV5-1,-,TGCGCCAGCAGCACCGCGCTGGCTAGCACCACAGATACGCAGTATTTT,CASSTALASTTDTQYF
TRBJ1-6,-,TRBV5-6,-,TGTGCCAGCAGCTCCCGGTTCACGGGAAACTATAATTCACCCCTCCACTTT,CASSSRFTGNYNSPLHF
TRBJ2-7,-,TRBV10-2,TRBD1,TGCGCCAGCGGGGACAGGGTCTCCTACGAGCAGTACTTC,CASGDRVSYEQYF
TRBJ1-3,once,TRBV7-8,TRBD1,TGTGCCAGCAGCGTCCGACAGGGGAACGGAAACACCATATATTTT,CASSVRQGNGNTIYF
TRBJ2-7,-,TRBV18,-,TGTGCCAGCTCACCACCGGGGCGCGGAAGCTCCTACGAGCAGTACTTC,CASSPPGRGSSYEQYF